The 20 T cell receptor beta chains below were found in one sample sequenced in a study of cytomegalovirus exposure and HLA in healthy donors. 13 Jbeta primers and 60 Vbeta primers were used for the PCR. Assay used: immunoSEQ multiplex PCR; TCRdb lists only in-frame clones, some missing. Of 72,000 or so clones listed, 55% to 70% are singletons. Sequencing was carried out using PBMCs. These TCRs come from a woman in her 50s in good health and CMV-seronegative.

This chain connects TRBV27 to TRBJ2-1, with a possible D match to TRBD1 (7 bases). Looked up from germline, CDR1 is MNHEY and CDR2 is SMNVEV (reference sequence). The CDR3 length is 14 residues. V lost 3 bases and J lost 8, with 14 bases in between. The CDR3 protein is CASSFRGTEDEQFF. CDR3 sequence (DNA): TGTGCCAGCAGTTTCCGCGGGACAGAGGATGAGCAGTTCTTC.

This sequence joins TRBV13 and TRBJ1-1; D possibly corresponds to TRBD1 (6 bases). CDR1 is PRHDT and CDR2 is FYEKMQ in the germline V gene (reference sequence). V was pared by 5 bases and J by 1 base, with 8 bases between. The CDR3 extends over 13 amino acids. The CDR3 is CASSQGQNTEAFF. In DNA form, the CDR3 reads TGTGCCAGCAGCCAGGGGCAGAACACTGAAGCTTTCTTT.

This rearrangement joins TRBV28 to TRBJ1-1; D not resolved. The V gene's germline CDR1 is MDHEN and CDR2 SYDVKM. The CDR3 totals 14 residues. V was shortened by 8 bases and J by 7 bases, with 20 bases between the two germline ends. The CDR3 coding sequence is TGTGCCAGCGGAGACTATCGACGGTTTAATGAAGCTTTCTTT. Protein: CASGDYRRFNEAFF.

The table lists this clone with many counts. This rearrangement joins TRBV15 to TRBJ2-7, with D maybe TRBD1 (6 bases). The CDR3 length is 15 residues. The V and J ends lost 3 bases and 4 bases respectively, with 16 bases between them. The germline V gene encodes CDR1 LNHNV and CDR2 YYDKDF (reference sequence). DNA of the CDR3: TGTGCCACCAGCAGTGCTTATCGGGACACTTACGAGCAGTACTTC. Encoded protein: CATSSAYRDTYEQYF.

The chain employs TRBV5-1 and TRBJ2-3; no definite D call. The V end lost 0 bases, the J end lost 4 bases, and 6 bases lay between the germline ends. The CDR3 is 13 residues long. CDR1 SGHRS and CDR2 YFSETQ come from the germline V gene. The DNA for the CDR3 is TGCGCCAGCAGCTTGGTCCTCGCAGATACGCAGTATTTT. Translated, it gives CASSLVLADTQYF. The full variable domain, in which reference TRBV5-1 and TRBJ2-3 provide the parts outside the CDR3, is KAGVTQTPRYLIKTRGQQVTLSCSPISGHRSVSWYQQTPGQGLQFLFEYFSETQRNKGNFPGRFSGRQFSNSRSEMNVSTLELGDSALYLCASSLVLADTQYFGPGTRLTVL.

The chain employs TRBV7-3 and TRBJ2-7; D might be TRBD2 (6 bases). Germline CDR1 is SGHTA and CDR2 is FQGTGA. There are 15 residues in the CDR3. V was cut by 4 bases and J by 0 bases, with 13 bases left in between. As DNA, the CDR3 is TGTGCCAGCAGCTCTGTCGGGAGCCCCTCCTACGAGCAGTACTTC. Its translation: CASSSVGSPSYEQYF.

The chain is built from TRBV5-1 and TRBJ2-7, with 11 positions matching TRBD2. The CDR3 has 15 residues. Trimming removed 4 bases from V and 0 bases from J; junction bases left unmatched: 3. Germline V gene sequence: CDR1 SGHRS, CDR2 YFSETQ. The CDR3 nucleotides are TGCGCCAGCAGCGGCGGGACTAGCGGCTCCTACGAGCAGTACTTC. As protein: CASSGGTSGSYEQYF. The variable domain in full, completed from reference TRBV5-1 and TRBJ2-7, reads KAGVTQTPRYLIKTRGQQVTLSCSPISGHRSVSWYQQTPGQGLQFLFEYFSETQRNKGNFPGRFSGRQFSNSRSEMNVSTLELGDSALYLCASSGGTSGSYEQYFGPGTRLTVT.

In this sample, this clone turned up a few times. The J gene is TRBJ2-3, the V gene TRBV29-1, with TRBD2 as a possible D gene (5 bases). Germline CDR1 is SQVTM and CDR2 is ANQGSEA. The CDR3 contains 18 residues. The V end lost 0 bases, the J end lost 1 base, and 20 bases lay between the germline ends. In DNA form, the CDR3 reads TGCAGCGTTGAAGATGGCCTAGGGAAGAGCGGAGGCACAGATACGCAGTATTTT. This encodes CSVEDGLGKSGGTDTQYF.

V gene TRBV18 combines with J gene TRBJ1-1; 7 bases are a match to TRBD1. Trimming removed 0 bases from V and 3 bases from J; junction bases left unmatched: 7. The CDR3 is made up of 16 amino acids. The germline gives CDR1 KGHSH, CDR2 LQKENI. CDR3 in amino acids: CASSPPSARGDTEAFF. The CDR3 DNA is TGTGCCAGCTCACCACCGTCTGCCAGGGGGGACACTGAAGCTTTCTTT.

This clone was seen a few times. The CDR3 here is CASSQVMSGSGANVLTF. The CDR3 region has the DNA TGCGCCAGCAGCCAAGTGATGAGTGGCTCTGGGGCCAACGTCCTGACTTTC. The chain recombines TRBV4-3 with TRBJ2-6; D is undetermined. Germline values: CDR1 LGHNA, CDR2 YSLEER. This CDR3 spans 17 amino acids. V gave up 1 base and J gave up 0 bases, with 10 bases separating them.

This chain uses TRBV29-1 with TRBJ2-1; 9 nucleotides match TRBD1. The CDR3 has 14 amino acids. Germline loops: CDR1 SQVTM, CDR2 ANQGSEA. The J segment lost 4 bases and the V segment lost 4 bases, leaving 5 bases of the junction unmatched. As DNA, the CDR3 is TGCAGCGTTGTCCGGGACAGGGCGTACAATGAGCAGTTCTTC. This sequence encodes CSVVRDRAYNEQFF.

There are a few counts of this clone. The J gene is TRBJ2-2, the V gene TRBV6-6; no reliable D call. Germline values: CDR1 MNHNY, CDR2 SVGAGI (reference sequence). The CDR3 runs 12 residues. V gave up 8 bases and J gave up 3 bases, with 7 bases separating them. CDR3 region: CASCEYTGELFF. Here the CDR3 DNA reads TGTGCCAGCTGTGAGTACACCGGGGAGCTGTTTTTT.

The V gene is TRBV4-3, the J gene TRBJ1-4, with D possibly matching TRBD1 (5 bases). Trimming cost V 0 bases and J 8 bases, with 16 bases left between them. The CDR3 loop spans 16 amino acids. Per the germline V gene, CDR1 is LGHNA and CDR2 is YSLEER. CDR3 region: CASSQDSSGLGEKLFF. The CDR3 coding sequence is TGCGCCAGCAGCCAAGATTCCTCAGGGCTGGGGGAAAAACTGTTTTTT.

Only one count was recorded for this clone. The chain carries TRBV7-9 and TRBJ2-7, with D hard to call. V was cut by 5 bases and J by 6 bases, with 14 bases left in between. The CDR3 consists of 13 residues. Germline CDR1 reads SEHNR; CDR2 reads FQNEAQ (reference sequence). CDR3 in DNA: TGTGCCAGCAGCCCCTCCGAGGTGAGCGAGCAGTACTTC. Translation gives CASSPSEVSEQYF. The variable domain in full, completed from reference TRBV7-9 and TRBJ2-7, reads DTGVSQNPRHKITKRGQNVTFRCDPISEHNRLYWYRQTLGQGPEFLTYFQNEAQLEKSRLLSDRFSAERPKGSFSTLEIQRTEQGDSAMYLCASSPSEVSEQYFGPGTRLTVT.

This chain joins TRBV7-9 and TRBJ1-1; no definite D call. Germline CDR1 is SEHNR and CDR2 is FQNEAQ (reference sequence). This CDR3 contains 14 residues. The V end lost 1 base, the J end lost 2 bases, and 8 bases lay between the germline ends. CDR3 amino acids: CASSLVLANTEAFF. The CDR3 DNA reads TGTGCCAGCAGCTTAGTACTCGCCAACACTGAAGCTTTCTTT.

This clone was recorded only once. V usage is TRBV5-1 and J usage is TRBJ2-7; TRBD1 might be the D (6 bases). Trimming pared 4 bases from V and 6 bases from J, leaving 17 bases between. The CDR3 has 14 amino acids. Germline CDR1 and CDR2: SGHRS and YFSETQ. The CDR3 DNA reads as TGCGCCAGCAGCGTGGATCCTACAGGGACCGAGCAGTACTTC. Translation gives CASSVDPTGTEQYF.

This chain links TRBV5-1 with TRBJ2-7; tentative D call: TRBD1 (5 bases). The V end was cut by 4 bases, the J end by 2 bases, with 13 bases between. There are 14 residues in the CDR3. CDR1 and CDR2 from the germline V gene are SGHRS and YFSETQ. The CDR3 protein is CASSTTVPPYEQYF. The CDR3 region has the DNA TGCGCCAGCAGCACGACAGTCCCCCCCTACGAGCAGTACTTC.

The V gene is TRBV5-6, the J gene TRBJ2-7; a weak D match, TRBD2 (7 bases). CDR1 is SGHDT and CDR2 is YYEEEE in the germline V gene. Trimming removed 4 bases from V and 4 bases from J, with 18 bases in between. The CDR3 runs 15 residues. The CDR3 coding sequence is TGTGCCAGCAGCCCGAAGGGGGGGCAGCTGTACGAGCAGTACTTC. Amino acid sequence: CASSPKGGQLYEQYF.

This chain connects TRBV10-3 to TRBJ2-1; D unresolved. Germline CDR1 ENHRY, CDR2 SYGVKD. The V end was cut by 2 bases, the J end by 0 bases, with 5 bases between. The CDR3 spans 14 residues. The CDR3 bases are TGTGCCATCAGTGAGGCGAGCTCCTACAATGAGCAGTTCTTC. Translated: CAISEASSYNEQFF.

V usage is TRBV5-1 and J usage is TRBJ2-3; D may be TRBD2 (6 bases). The CDR3 runs to 18 residues. Germline values: CDR1 SGHRS, CDR2 YFSETQ. The V end was cut by 0 bases, the J end by 1 base, with 18 bases between. The CDR3 protein is CASSLEGQSGLRTDTQYF. The CDR3 DNA reads TGCGCCAGCAGCTTGGAGGGGCAGTCGGGACTCCGCACAGATACGCAGTATTTT. Filled out from reference TRBV5-1 and TRBJ2-3, the complete variable domain reads KAGVTQTPRYLIKTRGQQVTLSCSPISGHRSVSWYQQTPGQGLQFLFEYFSETQRNKGNFPGRFSGRQFSNSRSEMNVSTLELGDSALYLCASSLEGQSGLRTDTQYFGPGTRLTVL.